This T cell receptor beta chain was retrieved from a study of blood T cell repertoires in COVID-19. Across the study: Samples representing acute and convalescent COVID-19 were sourced from the United States, Italy and Spain. PBMCs, B-cell-depleted T cells, or T cells provided the cDNA or gDNA that made up the material.

This clone has a handful of counts. Germline V gene data show CDR1 as MDHEN and CDR2 as SYDVKM. The CDR3 totals 14 residues. V was cut by 10 bases and J by 6 bases, with 18 bases left in between. Authors' processing steps: Reference gene primer amplification gave nucleated cell count estimates. Only in-frame clones appear in the TCRdb table, and some are missing; sequencing was by immunoSEQ multiplex PCR. The V and J calls and clone size were taken over from that table, and D and trimming were inferred from the DNA. The sample lists some 200,000 clones, approximately 80% occurring once. The receptor's source is a human donor in a cohort sampled during active COVID-19. V and J are TRBV28 and TRBJ2-2; perhaps TRBD1 as D (5 bases). Source material: peripheral blood. The CDR3 reads CATQWGGVAGELFF. CDR3 nucleotides: TGTGCCACCCAATGGGGCGGTGTCGCCGGGGAGCTGTTTTTT.